The 24 T cell receptor beta chains below come from one sample, sequenced in a study of cytomegalovirus exposure and HLA in healthy donors. Primers included in the PCR were 60 Vbeta and 13 Jbeta primers. The repertoire was sequenced with immunoSEQ multiplex PCR; TCRdb's copy has only in-frame clones and lacks some. The repertoire holds 130,000 to 150,000 clones, with nearly 80% as singletons. Specimen: PBMCs. Receptors originate from a man aged 35 to 55 in good health and CMV-seropositive.

This chain uses TRBV5-8 with TRBJ2-1; 10 bases are a match to TRBD2. Trimming at V came to 0 bases and at J to 10 bases, leaving 4 bases not matched to a gene. The CDR3 sequence is 14 residues long. Germline lookup yields CDR1 SGHTS and CDR2 YDEGEE. The CDR3 DNA reads TGTGCCAGCAGCTTGGGACTAGCGGGTTCGGAGCAGTTCTTC. Its protein is CASSLGLAGSEQFF. The full variable domain, in which reference TRBV5-8 and TRBJ2-1 provide the parts outside the CDR3, is EAGVTQSPTHLIKTRGQQATLRCSPISGHTSVYWYQQALGLGLQFLLWYDEGEERNRGNFPPRFSGRQFPNYSSELNVNALELEDSALYLCASSLGLAGSEQFFGPGTRLTVL.

This clone was seen a single time. This chain joins TRBV4-2 and TRBJ2-1, with TRBD1 matching over 7 bases. The V and J ends lost 2 bases and 5 bases, in that order; junction bases with no gene match: 3. The CDR3 totals 14 residues. Germline CDR1 reads LGHNA; CDR2 reads YNFKEQ. CDR3 coding DNA: TGTGCCAGCAGCCAAACGACAGGGAACAATGAGCAGTTCTTC. Translated, it gives CASSQTTGNNEQFF.

The chain has TRBV6-1 and TRBJ2-1; no reliable D call. V lost 4 bases, J lost 0 bases, and 10 bases lay in between. The CDR3 contains 15 residues. Germline CDR1 and CDR2: MNHNS and SASEGT. DNA for the CDR3: TGTGCCAGCAGTGCGACTCGTAACTCCTACAATGAGCAGTTCTTC. Residues: CASSATRNSYNEQFF.

The chain is built from TRBV7-2 and TRBJ1-1; tentatively, D is TRBD1 (6 bases). This CDR3 is built from 14 residues. Germline lookup yields CDR1 SGHTA and CDR2 FQGNSA. V lost 5 bases and J lost 1, with 11 bases in between. For the CDR3, the DNA is TGTGCCAGCAGCGGATTACAGGGGAACACTGAAGCTTTCTTT. Translated: CASSGLQGNTEAFF.

The chain links TRBV7-9 to TRBJ2-5, with D maybe TRBD2 (6 bases). The CDR3 loop spans 17 amino acids. The V and J ends lost 1 base and 2 bases respectively, with 17 bases between them. Looked up from germline, CDR1 is SEHNR and CDR2 is FQNEAQ (reference sequence). The CDR3 DNA reads as TGTGCCAGCAGCTTAGTCGGGGCCTCCCGGGGGCAAGAGACCCAGTACTTC. It specifies CASSLVGASRGQETQYF.

This clone was found once. The rearrangement links TRBV9 to TRBJ2-3; 7 bases are a match to TRBD2. After removal of 2 bases from V and 5 bases from J, the junction contained 5 bases not matched to a gene. Germline V CDR1 and CDR2: SGDLS, YYNGEE. The CDR3 is made up of 14 amino acids. The DNA of the CDR3 is TGTGCCAGCAGCGTGGCGGGAGTATTAGATACGCAGTATTTT. Translating gives CASSVAGVLDTQYF.

The rearrangement links TRBV11-2 to TRBJ2-7, with a possible D match to TRBD1 (5 bases). The V and J ends lost 0 bases and 6 bases respectively, with 9 bases between them. This CDR3 comprises 13 residues. Germline CDR1 and CDR2: SGHAT and FQNNGV. The CDR3 here is CASSLESGAEQYF. The CDR3 nucleotides read TGTGCCAGCAGCTTAGAATCTGGGGCCGAGCAGTACTTC.

This clone was seen a few times. This chain's CDR3 is CASSTGTGGGYGYTF. The CDR3 DNA reads TGTGCCAGCAGCACTGGGACAGGGGGCGGCTATGGCTACACCTTC. The J gene is TRBJ1-2, the V gene TRBV9, with 12 bases that match TRBD1. Trimming at V came to 4 bases and at J to 4 bases, leaving 5 bases not matched to a gene. CDR1 and CDR2 from the germline V gene are SGDLS and YYNGEE. CDR3 length equals 15 residues. The full variable domain, its missing parts supplied by reference TRBV9 and TRBJ1-2, is DSGVTQTPKHLITATGQRVTLRCSPRSGDLSVYWYQQSLDQGLQFLIQYYNGEERAKGNILERFSAQQFPDLHSELNLSSLELGDSALYFCASSTGTGGGYGYTFGSGTRLTVV.

The rearrangement uses TRBV5-1 and TRBJ1-1; 7 positions match TRBD1. Germline assignment: CDR1 SGHRS and CDR2 YFSETQ. The CDR3 extends over 14 amino acids. The ends lost 7 bases at V and 2 bases at J; junction bases unmatched: 8. The CDR3 DNA sequence: TGCGCCAGCGGTGGCACAGGGGTAAACACTGAAGCTTTCTTT. Its translation: CASGGTGVNTEAFF.

This clone was recorded only once. CDR3 sequence (DNA): TGTGCCAACTCGAGACAGGGGACTTCGGGTGGGGCCAACGTCCTGACTTTC. Its translation is CANSRQGTSGGANVLTF. This chain uses TRBV2 with TRBJ2-6; the match to TRBD1 covers 8 bases. Germline values: CDR1 SNHLY, CDR2 FYNNEI. V lost 10 bases, J lost 3 bases, and 14 bases stayed unmatched. This CDR3 comprises 17 residues.

The chain links TRBV28 to TRBJ2-7; tentatively, D is TRBD2 (5 bases). Trimming left V 10 bases short and J 1 base short, with 29 bases between. Looked up from germline, CDR1 is MDHEN and CDR2 is SYDVKM. CDR3 length: 18 amino acids. This CDR3 reads CATPHRGRSDLPSYEQYF. In DNA form, the CDR3 reads TGTGCCACGCCCCATCGAGGACGTAGCGACCTGCCTTCCTACGAGCAGTACTTC.

CDR3 nucleotides: TGTGCCAGCACAGGGATGAGCTCCTACGAGCAGTACTTC. Translated: CASTGMSSYEQYF. This sequence joins TRBV6-6 and TRBJ2-7; D perhaps matches TRBD1 (5 bases). Germline V gives CDR1 MNHNY, CDR2 SVGAGI (reference sequence). The V end lost 7 bases, the J end lost 0 bases, and 10 bases lay between the germline ends. The CDR3 consists of 13 residues.

This chain uses TRBV7-2 with TRBJ2-5; D may be TRBD2 (6 bases). Germline V lookup: CDR1 SGHTA, CDR2 FQGNSA. V lost 5 bases and J 1 base, leaving 11 bases between the germline ends. This CDR3 region has 14 residues. The CDR3 DNA reads TGTGCCAGCAGCCCTTGGGACTCCCAAGAGACCCAGTACTTC. It is translated as CASSPWDSQETQYF.

The chain is built from TRBV6-5 and TRBJ2-7; 9 bases match TRBD1. This CDR3 has 15 amino acids. V shed 10 bases, J shed 2 bases, and the junction held 12 bases outside the gene matches. Germline V gene sequence: CDR1 MNHEY, CDR2 SVGAGI. This chain's CDR3 is CATGSRTGVAYEQYF. CDR3 DNA: TGTGCCACCGGTTCCAGGACAGGGGTGGCCTACGAGCAGTACTTC.

This chain connects TRBV11-1 to TRBJ2-1, with a possible D match to TRBD2 (6 bases). There are 12 residues in the CDR3. Trimming removed 6 bases at V and 10 bases at J, with 13 bases between. Germline V lookup: CDR1 SGHAT, CDR2 FQDESV (reference sequence). For the CDR3, the DNA is TGTGCCAGCAGTTCCGGAGGGGACGAGCAGTTCTTC. Translation gives CASSSGGDEQFF. The full variable domain, completed using reference TRBV11-1 and TRBJ2-1, is EAEVAQSPRYKITEKSQAVAFWCDPISGHATLYWYRQILGQGPELLVQFQDESVVDDSQLPKDRFSAERLKGVDSTLKIQPAELGDSAMYLCASSSGGDEQFFGPGTRLTVL.

The rearrangement uses TRBV10-2 and TRBJ2-7, with D perhaps TRBD1 (8 bases). Trimming pared 3 bases from V and 2 bases from J, leaving 20 bases between. This CDR3 has 17 residues. Germline V gene lookup returns CDR1 WSHSY and CDR2 SAAADI. The DNA of the CDR3 is TGCGCCAGCAGTGACGGTGGGGGGGGGACAGGCGCCTACGAGCAGTACTTC. Protein: CASSDGGGGTGAYEQYF.

Here the CDR3 DNA reads TGTGCCAGCTCACCGTTGACAGGGGACGCCACAGATACGCAGTATTTT. It codes for CASSPLTGDATDTQYF. The chain is built from TRBV18 and TRBJ2-3; 8 bases match TRBD1. The CDR3 is made up of 16 amino acids. Germline CDR1 KGHSH, CDR2 LQKENI. With 3 bases clipped from V and 2 bases from J, the junction kept 7 bases outside the gene matches.

The rearrangement joins TRBV28 to TRBJ1-1, with D unclear. Germline V CDR1 and CDR2: MDHEN, SYDVKM. V was clipped by 6 bases and J by 4 bases, with 18 bases between them. The CDR3 is 15 amino acids. DNA for the CDR3: TGTGCCAGCAGCCGGAGTTTCTTTGCGACCACTGAAGCTTTCTTT. Translation: CASSRSFFATTEAFF.

This chain joins TRBV4-3 and TRBJ1-1; D remains unclear. The germline V gene encodes CDR1 LGHNA and CDR2 YSLEER. The V end was cut by 3 bases, the J end by 8 bases, with 13 bases between. The CDR3 sequence is 13 residues long. In DNA form, the CDR3 reads TGCGCCAGCAGCCATGATGCAGAAACGGAAGCTTTCTTT. It is translated as CASSHDAETEAFF.

This chain connects TRBV13 to TRBJ1-2; 7 bases are a match to TRBD1. The CDR3 runs to 14 residues. Germline assignment: CDR1 PRHDT and CDR2 FYEKMQ (reference sequence). Trimming removed 5 bases from V and 7 bases from J; junction bases left unmatched: 10. CDR3 sequence (DNA): TGTGCCAGCAGCCTGGACAGGCGACAAGTTGGCTACACCTTC. Its protein is CASSLDRRQVGYTF.

The chain combines TRBV2 with TRBJ2-3, with 9 bases fitting TRBD2. Per the germline V gene, CDR1 is SNHLY and CDR2 is FYNNEI. CDR3 length: 16 amino acids. Trimming cost V 9 bases and J 4 bases; bases outside gene matches: 14. The CDR3 DNA sequence: TGTGCCAGGACAACTACCGGGACTAGCATGGCAGATACGCAGTATTTT. It specifies CARTTTGTSMADTQYF.

The chain recombines TRBV5-1 with TRBJ2-7; perhaps TRBD2 as D (5 bases). The germline V and J ends were trimmed by 5 bases and 5 bases, with 17 bases remaining between them. Germline CDR1 SGHRS, CDR2 YFSETQ. The CDR3 has 14 residues. Here the CDR3 DNA reads TGCGCCAGCAGTCTGCCGGGATCAACCCACGAGCAGTACTTC. Encoded protein: CASSLPGSTHEQYF.

The rearrangement links TRBV6-5 to TRBJ1-1; D is undetermined. CDR1 is MNHEY and CDR2 is SVGAGI in the germline V gene. Trimming took off 7 bases at V and 10 bases at J, with 13 bases between the two ends. The length of the CDR3 is 11 residues. CDR3: CASNKQRPAFF. CDR3 DNA sequence: TGTGCCAGCAACAAACAGAGACCAGCTTTCTTT.

This sequence joins TRBV18 and TRBJ1-1; D possibly corresponds to TRBD1 (6 bases). Trimming took 4 bases from V and 6 from J, leaving 21 bases between them. CDR1 is KGHSH, CDR2 LQKENI, per germline. The CDR3 is made up of 16 amino acids. CDR3 in amino acids: CASSLDPGHKRAEAFF. The CDR3, as DNA: TGTGCCAGCTCACTTGATCCGGGACACAAGCGCGCTGAAGCTTTCTTT.